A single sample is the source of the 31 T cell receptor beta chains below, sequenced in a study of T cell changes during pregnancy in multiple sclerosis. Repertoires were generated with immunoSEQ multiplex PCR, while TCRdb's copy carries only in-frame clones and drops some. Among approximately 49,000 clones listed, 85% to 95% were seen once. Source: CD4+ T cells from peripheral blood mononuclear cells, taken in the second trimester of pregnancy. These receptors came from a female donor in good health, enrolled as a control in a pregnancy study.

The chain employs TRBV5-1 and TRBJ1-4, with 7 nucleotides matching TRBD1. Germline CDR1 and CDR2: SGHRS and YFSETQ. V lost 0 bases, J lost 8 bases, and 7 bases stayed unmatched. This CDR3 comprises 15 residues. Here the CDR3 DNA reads TGCGCCAGCAGCTTGGGCCAGGGGGTTGGAGAAAAACTGTTTTTT. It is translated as CASSLGQGVGEKLFF.

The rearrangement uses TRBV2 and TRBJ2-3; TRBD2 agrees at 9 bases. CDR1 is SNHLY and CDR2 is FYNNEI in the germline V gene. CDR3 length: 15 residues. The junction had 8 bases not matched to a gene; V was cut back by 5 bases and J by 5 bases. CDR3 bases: TGTGCCAGCAGTCTAGCGGGAAGGCAGGAAGATACGCAGTATTTT. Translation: CASSLAGRQEDTQYF.

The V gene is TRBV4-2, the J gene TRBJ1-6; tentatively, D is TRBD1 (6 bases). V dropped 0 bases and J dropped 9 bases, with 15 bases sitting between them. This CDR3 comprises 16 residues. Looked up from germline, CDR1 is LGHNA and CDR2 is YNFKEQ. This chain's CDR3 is CASSQEMGAGVSPLHF. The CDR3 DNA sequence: TGTGCCAGCAGCCAAGAAATGGGGGCCGGTGTTTCACCCCTCCACTTT.

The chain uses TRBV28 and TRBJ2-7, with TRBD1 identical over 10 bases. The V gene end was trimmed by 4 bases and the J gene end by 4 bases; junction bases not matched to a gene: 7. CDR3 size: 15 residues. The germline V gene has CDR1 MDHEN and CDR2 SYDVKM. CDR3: CASSSPTGGEYEQYF. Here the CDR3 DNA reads TGTGCCAGCAGTTCCCCGACAGGGGGCGAGTACGAGCAGTACTTC.

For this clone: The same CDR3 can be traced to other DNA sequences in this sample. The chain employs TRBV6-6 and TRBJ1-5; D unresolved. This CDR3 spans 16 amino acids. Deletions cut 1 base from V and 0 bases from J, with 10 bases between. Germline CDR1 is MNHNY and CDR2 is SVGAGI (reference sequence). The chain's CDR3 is CASSYFGEHSNQPQHF. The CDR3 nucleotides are TGTGCCAGCAGTTACTTTGGGGAGCATAGCAATCAGCCCCAGCATTTT.

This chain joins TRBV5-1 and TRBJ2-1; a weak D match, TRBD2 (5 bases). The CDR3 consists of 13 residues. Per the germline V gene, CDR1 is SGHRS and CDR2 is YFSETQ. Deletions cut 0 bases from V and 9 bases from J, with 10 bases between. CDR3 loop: CASSLAGIGEQFF. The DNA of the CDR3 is TGCGCCAGCAGCTTGGCGGGGATCGGTGAGCAGTTCTTC. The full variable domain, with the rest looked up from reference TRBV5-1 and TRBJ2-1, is KAGVTQTPRYLIKTRGQQVTLSCSPISGHRSVSWYQQTPGQGLQFLFEYFSETQRNKGNFPGRFSGRQFSNSRSEMNVSTLELGDSALYLCASSLAGIGEQFFGPGTRLTVL.

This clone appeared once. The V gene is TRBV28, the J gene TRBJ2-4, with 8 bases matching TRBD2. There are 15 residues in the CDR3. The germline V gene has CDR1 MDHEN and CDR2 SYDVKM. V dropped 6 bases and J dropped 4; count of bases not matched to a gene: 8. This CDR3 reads CASSLAGQAKNIQYF. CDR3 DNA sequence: TGTGCCAGCAGCCTAGCGGGCCAAGCTAAAAACATTCAGTACTTC.

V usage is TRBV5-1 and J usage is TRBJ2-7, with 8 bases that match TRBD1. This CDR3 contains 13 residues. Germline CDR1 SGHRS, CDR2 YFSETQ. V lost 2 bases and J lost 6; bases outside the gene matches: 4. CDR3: CASSFDRGTEQYF. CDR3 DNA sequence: TGCGCCAGCAGCTTCGACAGGGGCACCGAGCAGTACTTC.

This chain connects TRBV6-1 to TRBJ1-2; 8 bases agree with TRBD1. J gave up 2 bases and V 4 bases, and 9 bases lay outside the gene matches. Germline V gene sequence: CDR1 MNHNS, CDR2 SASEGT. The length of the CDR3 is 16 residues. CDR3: CASSAQGQGWNYGYTF. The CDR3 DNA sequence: TGTGCCAGCAGTGCCCAAGGACAGGGTTGGAACTATGGCTACACCTTC.

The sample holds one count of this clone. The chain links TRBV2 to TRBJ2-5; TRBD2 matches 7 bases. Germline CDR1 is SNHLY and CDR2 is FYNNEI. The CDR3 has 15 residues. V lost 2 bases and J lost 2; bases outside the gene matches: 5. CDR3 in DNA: TGTGCCAGCAGTGAACTGCTAGCGGTACAAGAGACCCAGTACTTC. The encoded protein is CASSELLAVQETQYF.

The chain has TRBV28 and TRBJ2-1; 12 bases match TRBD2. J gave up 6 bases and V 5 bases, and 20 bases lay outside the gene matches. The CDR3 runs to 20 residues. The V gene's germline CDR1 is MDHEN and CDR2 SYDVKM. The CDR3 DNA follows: TGTGCCAGCAGTCATTCTGGGTGGGCTAGCGGGAGGGGCCCCCCCAATGAGCAGTTCTTC. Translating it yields CASSHSGWASGRGPPNEQFF.

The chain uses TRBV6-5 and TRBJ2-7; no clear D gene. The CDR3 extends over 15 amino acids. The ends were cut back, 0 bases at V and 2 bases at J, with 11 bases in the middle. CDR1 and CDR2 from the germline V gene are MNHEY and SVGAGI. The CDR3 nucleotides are TGTGCCAGCAGTTACTCGCAACTGGGCGCCTACGAGCAGTACTTC. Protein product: CASSYSQLGAYEQYF.

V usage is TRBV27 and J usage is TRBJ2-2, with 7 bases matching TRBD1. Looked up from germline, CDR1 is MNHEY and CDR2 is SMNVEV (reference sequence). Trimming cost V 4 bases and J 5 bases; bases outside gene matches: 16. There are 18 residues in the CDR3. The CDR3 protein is CASSSVRGTGVRTGELFF. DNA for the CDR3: TGTGCCAGCAGTTCAGTTCGGGGAACAGGGGTGAGGACCGGGGAGCTGTTTTTT.

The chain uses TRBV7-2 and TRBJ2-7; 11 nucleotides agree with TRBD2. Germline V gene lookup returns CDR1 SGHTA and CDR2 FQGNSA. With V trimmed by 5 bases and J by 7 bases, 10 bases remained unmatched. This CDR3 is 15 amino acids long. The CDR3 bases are TGTGCCAGCAGCCTAGTTAGCGGGGGGGAAGGGGAGCAGTACTTC. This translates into CASSLVSGGEGEQYF.

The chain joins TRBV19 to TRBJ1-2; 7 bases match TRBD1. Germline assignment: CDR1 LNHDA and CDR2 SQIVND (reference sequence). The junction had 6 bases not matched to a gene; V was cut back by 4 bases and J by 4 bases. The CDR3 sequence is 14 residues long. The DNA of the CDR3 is TGTGCCAGTAGTACTCGAGGGGGCCTCTATGGCTACACCTTC. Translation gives CASSTRGGLYGYTF. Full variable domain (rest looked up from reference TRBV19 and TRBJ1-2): DGGITQSPKYLFRKEGQNVTLSCEQNLNHDAMYWYRQDPGQGLRLIYYSQIVNDFQKGDIAEGYSVSREKKESFPLTVTSAQKNPTAFYLCASSTRGGLYGYTFGSGTRLTVV.

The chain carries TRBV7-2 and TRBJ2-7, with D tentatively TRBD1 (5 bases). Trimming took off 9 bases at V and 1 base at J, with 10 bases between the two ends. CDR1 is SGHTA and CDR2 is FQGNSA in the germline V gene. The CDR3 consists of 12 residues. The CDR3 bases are TGTGCCAGTGACGGACAATCCTACGAGCAGTACTTC. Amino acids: CASDGQSYEQYF.

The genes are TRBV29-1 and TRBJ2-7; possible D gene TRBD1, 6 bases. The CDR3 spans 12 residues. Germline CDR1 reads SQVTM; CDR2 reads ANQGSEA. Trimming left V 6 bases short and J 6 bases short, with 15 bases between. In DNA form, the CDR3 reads TGCAGCGTAGGGGACAATCAAGGCGAGCAGTACTTC. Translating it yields CSVGDNQGEQYF.

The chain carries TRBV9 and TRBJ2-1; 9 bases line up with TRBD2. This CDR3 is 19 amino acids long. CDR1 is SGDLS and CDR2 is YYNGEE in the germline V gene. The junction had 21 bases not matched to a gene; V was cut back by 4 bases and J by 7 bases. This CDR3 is CASSSPGREGPWGGNEQFF. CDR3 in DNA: TGTGCCAGCAGCTCCCCGGGGCGGGAGGGCCCCTGGGGGGGGAATGAGCAGTTCTTC.

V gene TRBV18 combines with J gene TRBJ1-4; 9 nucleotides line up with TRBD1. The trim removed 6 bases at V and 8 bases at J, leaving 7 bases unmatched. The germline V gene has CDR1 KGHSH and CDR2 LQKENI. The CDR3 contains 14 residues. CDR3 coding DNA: TGTGCCAGCTCCAACCGGGACAGGGACGAAAAACTGTTTTTT. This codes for CASSNRDRDEKLFF.

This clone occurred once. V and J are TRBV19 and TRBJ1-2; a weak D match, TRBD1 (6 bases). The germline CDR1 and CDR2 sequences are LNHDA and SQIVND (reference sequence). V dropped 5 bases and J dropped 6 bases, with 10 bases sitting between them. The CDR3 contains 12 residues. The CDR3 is CASSPNRDGYTF. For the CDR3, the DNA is TGTGCCAGTAGTCCAAACAGGGATGGCTACACCTTC.

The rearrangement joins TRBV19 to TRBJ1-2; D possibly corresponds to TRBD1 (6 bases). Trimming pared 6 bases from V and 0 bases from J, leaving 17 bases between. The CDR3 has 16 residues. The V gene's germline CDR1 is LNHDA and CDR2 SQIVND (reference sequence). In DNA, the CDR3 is TGTGCCAGTAGCCAGGGGTTCTCTGTCCCTAACTATGGCTACACCTTC. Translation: CASSQGFSVPNYGYTF.

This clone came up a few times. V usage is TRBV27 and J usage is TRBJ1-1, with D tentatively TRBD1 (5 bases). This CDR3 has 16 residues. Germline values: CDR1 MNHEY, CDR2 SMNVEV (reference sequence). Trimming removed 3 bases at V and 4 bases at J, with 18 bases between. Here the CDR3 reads CASSFYNIGVGTEAFF. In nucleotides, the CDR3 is TGTGCCAGCAGTTTCTACAACATAGGGGTTGGCACTGAAGCTTTCTTT.

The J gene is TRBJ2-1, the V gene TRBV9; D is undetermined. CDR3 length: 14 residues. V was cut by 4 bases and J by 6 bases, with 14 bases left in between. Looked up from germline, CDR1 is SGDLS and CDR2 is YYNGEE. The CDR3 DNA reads TGTGCCAGCAGCCCCGGATCGGGTGGCAATGAGCAGTTCTTC. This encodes CASSPGSGGNEQFF.

This chain's CDR3 is CATSTVPGQPQHF. CDR3 DNA sequence: TGTGCCACCTCTACGGTCCCGGGGCAGCCCCAGCATTTT. The chain combines TRBV19 with TRBJ1-5; D uncertain. V lost 10 bases to trimming and J lost 7 bases, with 17 bases between them. Germline CDR1 is LNHDA and CDR2 is SQIVND (reference sequence). This CDR3 contains 13 residues.

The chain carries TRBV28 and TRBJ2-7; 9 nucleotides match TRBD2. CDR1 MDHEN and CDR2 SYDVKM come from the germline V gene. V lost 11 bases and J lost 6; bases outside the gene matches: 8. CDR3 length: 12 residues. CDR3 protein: CAVSSGNSEQYF. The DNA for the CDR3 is TGTGCCGTGTCTAGCGGGAATTCCGAGCAGTACTTC.

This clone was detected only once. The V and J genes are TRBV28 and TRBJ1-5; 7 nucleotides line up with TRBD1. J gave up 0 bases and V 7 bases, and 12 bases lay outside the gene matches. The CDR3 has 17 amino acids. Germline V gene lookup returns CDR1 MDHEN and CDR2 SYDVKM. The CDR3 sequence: CASKTGLGPISNQPQHF. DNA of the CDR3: TGTGCCAGCAAGACAGGGTTGGGGCCGATTAGCAATCAGCCCCAGCATTTT.

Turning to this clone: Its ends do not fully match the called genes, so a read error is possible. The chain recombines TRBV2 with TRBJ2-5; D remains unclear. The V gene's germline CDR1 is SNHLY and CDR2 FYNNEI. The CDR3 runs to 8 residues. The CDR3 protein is CASSPVDF. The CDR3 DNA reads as TGTGCCAGCAGTCCCGTTGACTTC.

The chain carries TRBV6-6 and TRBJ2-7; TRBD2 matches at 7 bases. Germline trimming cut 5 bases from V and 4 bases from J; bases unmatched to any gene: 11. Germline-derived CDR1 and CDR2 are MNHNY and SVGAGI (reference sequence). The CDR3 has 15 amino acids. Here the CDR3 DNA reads TGTGCCAGCAGTCCCGGGGCTAGCGGATCATACGAGCAGTACTTC. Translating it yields CASSPGASGSYEQYF.

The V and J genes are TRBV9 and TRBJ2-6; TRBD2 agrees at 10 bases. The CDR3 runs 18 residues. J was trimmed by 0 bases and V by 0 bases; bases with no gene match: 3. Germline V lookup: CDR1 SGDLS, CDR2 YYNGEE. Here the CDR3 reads CASSVEVAGGSGANVLTF. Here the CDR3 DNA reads TGTGCCAGCAGCGTAGAGGTAGCGGGAGGCTCTGGGGCCAACGTCCTGACTTTC. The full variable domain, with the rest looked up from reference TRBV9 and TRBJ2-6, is DSGVTQTPKHLITATGQRVTLRCSPRSGDLSVYWYQQSLDQGLQFLIQYYNGEERAKGNILERFSAQQFPDLHSELNLSSLELGDSALYFCASSVEVAGGSGANVLTFGAGSRLTVL.

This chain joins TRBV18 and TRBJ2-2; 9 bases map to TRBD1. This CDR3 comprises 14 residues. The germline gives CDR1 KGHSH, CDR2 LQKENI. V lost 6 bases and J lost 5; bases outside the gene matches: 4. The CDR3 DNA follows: TGTGCCAGCTCGCTGACAGGGGGAACCGGGGAGCTGTTTTTT. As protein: CASSLTGGTGELFF.

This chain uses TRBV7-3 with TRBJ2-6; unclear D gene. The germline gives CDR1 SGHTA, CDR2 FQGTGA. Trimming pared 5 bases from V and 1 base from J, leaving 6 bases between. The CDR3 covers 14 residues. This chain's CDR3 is CASSPGSGANVLTF. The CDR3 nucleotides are TGTGCCAGCAGCCCCGGGTCTGGGGCCAACGTCCTGACTTTC. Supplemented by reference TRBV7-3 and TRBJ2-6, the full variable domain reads GAGVSQTPSNKVTEKGKYVELRCDPISGHTALYWYRQSLGQGPEFLIYFQGTGAADDSGLPNDRFFAVRPEGSVSTLKIQRTERGDSAVYLCASSPGSGANVLTFGAGSRLTVL.